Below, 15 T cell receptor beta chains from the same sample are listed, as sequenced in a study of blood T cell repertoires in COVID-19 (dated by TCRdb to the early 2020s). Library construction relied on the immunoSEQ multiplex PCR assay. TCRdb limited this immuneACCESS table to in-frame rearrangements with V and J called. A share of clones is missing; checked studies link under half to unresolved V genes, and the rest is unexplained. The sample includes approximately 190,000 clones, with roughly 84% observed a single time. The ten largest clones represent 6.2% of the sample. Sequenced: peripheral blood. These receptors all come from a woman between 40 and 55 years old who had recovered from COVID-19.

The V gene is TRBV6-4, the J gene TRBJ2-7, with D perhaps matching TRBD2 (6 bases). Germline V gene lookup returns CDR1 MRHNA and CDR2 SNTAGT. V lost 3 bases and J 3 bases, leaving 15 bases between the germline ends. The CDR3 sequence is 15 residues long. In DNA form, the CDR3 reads TGTGCCAGCAGTGAGGAGCTGGGACTGAACTACGAGCAGTACTTC. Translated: CASSEELGLNYEQYF.

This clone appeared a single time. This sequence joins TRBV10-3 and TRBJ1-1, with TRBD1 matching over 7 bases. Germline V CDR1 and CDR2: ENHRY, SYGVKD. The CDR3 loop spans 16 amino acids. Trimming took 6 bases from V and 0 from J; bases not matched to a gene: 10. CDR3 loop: CAIRGDRDSLNTEAFF. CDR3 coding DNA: TGTGCCATCAGGGGGGATAGGGACAGCCTGAACACTGAAGCTTTCTTT.

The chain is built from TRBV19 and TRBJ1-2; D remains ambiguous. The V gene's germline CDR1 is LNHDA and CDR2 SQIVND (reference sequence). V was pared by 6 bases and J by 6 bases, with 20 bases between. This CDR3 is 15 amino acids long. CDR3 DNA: TGTGCCAGTAGGATATCCTTGACACGCCGAAATGGCTACACCTTC. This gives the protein CASRISLTRRNGYTF.

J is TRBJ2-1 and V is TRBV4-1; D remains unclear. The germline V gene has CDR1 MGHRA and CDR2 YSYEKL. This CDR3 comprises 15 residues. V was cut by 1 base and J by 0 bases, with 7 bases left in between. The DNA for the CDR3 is TGCGCCAGCAGCCAAGGAGCGCTCTCCTACAATGAGCAGTTCTTC. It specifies CASSQGALSYNEQFF.

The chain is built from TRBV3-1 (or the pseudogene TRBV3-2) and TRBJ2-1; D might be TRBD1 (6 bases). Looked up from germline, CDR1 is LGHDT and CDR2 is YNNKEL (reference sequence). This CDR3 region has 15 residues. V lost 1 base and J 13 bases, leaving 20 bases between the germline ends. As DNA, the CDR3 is TGTGCCAGCAGCCAAGGAGGGGGTTCGTTAGTTCTCCAGTTCTTC. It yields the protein CASSQGGGSLVLQFF.

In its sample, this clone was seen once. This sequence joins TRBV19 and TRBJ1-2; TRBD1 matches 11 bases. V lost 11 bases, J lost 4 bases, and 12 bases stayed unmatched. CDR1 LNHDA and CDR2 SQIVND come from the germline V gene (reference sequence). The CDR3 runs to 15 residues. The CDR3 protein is CAAKDRGPGGYGYTF. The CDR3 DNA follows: TGTGCCGCCAAGGACAGGGGGCCTGGGGGCTATGGCTACACCTTC.

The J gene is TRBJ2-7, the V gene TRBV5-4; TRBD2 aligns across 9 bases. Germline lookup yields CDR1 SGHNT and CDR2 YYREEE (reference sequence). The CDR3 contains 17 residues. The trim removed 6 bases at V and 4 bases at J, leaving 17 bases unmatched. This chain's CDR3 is CASTRTGVAGELYEQYF. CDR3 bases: TGTGCCAGCACCCGGACGGGGGTAGCGGGAGAGTTGTACGAGCAGTACTTC.

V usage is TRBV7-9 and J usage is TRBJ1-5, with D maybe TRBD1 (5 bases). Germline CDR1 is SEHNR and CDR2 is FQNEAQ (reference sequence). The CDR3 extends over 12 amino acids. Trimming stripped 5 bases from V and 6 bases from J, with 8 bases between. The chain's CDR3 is CASSRGVQPQHF. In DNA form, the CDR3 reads TGTGCCAGCAGCCGGGGGGTTCAGCCCCAGCATTTT.

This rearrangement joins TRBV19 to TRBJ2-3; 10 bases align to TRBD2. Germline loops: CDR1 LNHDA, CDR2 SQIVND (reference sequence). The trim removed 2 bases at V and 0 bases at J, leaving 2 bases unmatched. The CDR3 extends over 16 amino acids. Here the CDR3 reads CASSIQLAGSTDTQYF. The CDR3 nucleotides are TGTGCCAGTAGTATACAACTAGCGGGGAGCACAGATACGCAGTATTTT.

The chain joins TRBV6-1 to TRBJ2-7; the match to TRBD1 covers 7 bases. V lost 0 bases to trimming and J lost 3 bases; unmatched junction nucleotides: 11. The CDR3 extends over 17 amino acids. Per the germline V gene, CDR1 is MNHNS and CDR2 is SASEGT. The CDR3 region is CASSEAVGLDRRYEQYF. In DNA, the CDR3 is TGTGCCAGCAGTGAAGCGGTGGGATTGGACAGGCGCTACGAGCAGTACTTC.

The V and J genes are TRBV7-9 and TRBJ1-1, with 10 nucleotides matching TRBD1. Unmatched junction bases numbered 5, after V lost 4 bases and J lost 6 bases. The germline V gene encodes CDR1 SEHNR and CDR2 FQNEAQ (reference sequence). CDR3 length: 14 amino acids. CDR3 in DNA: TGTGCCAGCAGCTCCGGGACAGGGGCGTCTGAAGCTTTCTTT. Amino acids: CASSSGTGASEAFF.

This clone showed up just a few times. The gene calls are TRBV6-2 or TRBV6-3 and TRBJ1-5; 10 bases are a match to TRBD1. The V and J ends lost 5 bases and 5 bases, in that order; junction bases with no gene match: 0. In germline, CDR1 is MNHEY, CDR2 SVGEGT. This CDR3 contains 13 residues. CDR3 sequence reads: CASSDRGHQPQHF. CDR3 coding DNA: TGTGCCAGCAGTGACAGGGGGCATCAGCCCCAGCATTTT.

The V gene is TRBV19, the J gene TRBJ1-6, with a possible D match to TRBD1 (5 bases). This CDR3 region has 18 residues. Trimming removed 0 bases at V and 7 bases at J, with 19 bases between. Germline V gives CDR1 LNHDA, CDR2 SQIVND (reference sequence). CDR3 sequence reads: CASSIESGDATLNSPLHF. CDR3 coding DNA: TGTGCCAGTAGTATAGAGAGCGGGGACGCAACCCTCAATTCACCCCTCCACTTT.

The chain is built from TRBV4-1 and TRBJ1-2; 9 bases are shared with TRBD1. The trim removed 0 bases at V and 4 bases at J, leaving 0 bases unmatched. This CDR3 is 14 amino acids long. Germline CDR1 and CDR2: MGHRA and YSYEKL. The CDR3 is CASSQETGGYGYTF. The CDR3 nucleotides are TGCGCCAGCAGCCAAGAGACAGGGGGCTATGGCTACACCTTC.

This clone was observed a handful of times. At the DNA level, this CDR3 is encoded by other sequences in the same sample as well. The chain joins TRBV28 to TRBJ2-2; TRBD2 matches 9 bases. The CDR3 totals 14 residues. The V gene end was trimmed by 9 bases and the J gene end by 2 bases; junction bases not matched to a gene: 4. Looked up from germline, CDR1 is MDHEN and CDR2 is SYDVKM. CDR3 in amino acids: CASLSGGNTGELFF. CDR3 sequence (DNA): TGTGCCAGTCTTAGCGGGGGAAACACCGGGGAGCTGTTTTTT.